The entry that follows covers one T cell receptor beta chain sequence. The target of this receptor is not known. CDR1 and CDR2 (MNHEY, SVGAGI) derive from the germline V gene. The CDR3, cysteine through phenylalanine, is 13 amino acids long. No DNA sequence is on record. A roughly 2.5 ml peripheral blood sample was drawn into PAXgene tubes per donor and stored at -80°C. Without T cell sorting, total RNA was isolated from whole blood using the PAXgene blood miRNA kit on an automated QIAcube. Peripheral blood from monozygotic twin pairs who were concordant or discordant for inflammatory bowel disease underwent deep TCRalpha and TCRbeta repertoire profiling using unique molecular barcoding. Smoking habits were recorded for all twin pairs, with individuals classified as current, former or never smokers. This sample is part of a study of monozygotic twins with inflammatory bowel disease (dated by TCRdb to about 2019). For the study in its entirety: In total, roughly 30 monozygotic twin pairs made up the full study: 19 Danish pairs, all IBD-discordant, plus nine German pairs, of which four were IBD-concordant and five were IBD-discordant. Each individual had, on average, about 151 000 unique TCRalpha sequences and 181 000 unique TCRbeta sequences available for analysis. Within discordant pairs, disease-associated traits were sought mainly by comparing IBD patients with their genetically identical healthy co-twins. Broader findings and caveats from the paper: Different T cell subtypes could not be distinguished in the analysis. Because patients received different immunosuppressive treatments, the repertoires may have picked up extra background noise and variability between individuals. Compared with healthy twins, IBD patients had fewer clonotypes in common with other individuals, a difference most pronounced in patients showing signs of disease activity. A decrease in TCRbeta repertoire diversity, as measured by inverse Simpson index, was observed in IBD patients compared with their healthy co-twins. The results gave no support for a single strong signal or clonotype linked to IBD. Concordant and discordant twins showed no difference in repertoire similarity, possibly because of limited statistical power.

Preparation of the library involved 5' RACE. The input for every TCR library was roughly 3.5 ug of total RNA. For each sample, cDNA synthesis with SMARTScribe reverse transcriptase was split into eight separate reactions. During cDNA synthesis, unique molecular identifiers containing a 6-nucleotide sample barcode were introduced by template switching. Amplification of TCRalpha and TCRbeta cDNA involved two nested PCRs of approximately 16 and 10 cycles, and each PCR was followed by bead purification. Before amplification, the cDNA was treated with uracil DNA-glycosylase and purified using the QIAquick PCR purification kit. In the second PCR, Illumina TruSeq-compatible adapters and sample-specific barcodes were added. TapeStation and Qubit were used to check library quality and concentration, and approximately 5 ng of each library went into the pool. Sequencing of the pooled libraries was done on an Illumina HiSeq2500 single-index Rapid Run using custom sequencing primers and 2 x 100 bp reads. For the original study's pipeline: MiGEC version 1.2.6 was used for UMI-based consensus assembly, which corrected PCR and sequencing errors. MiXCR version 2.1.1 handled V(D)J alignment, clonotype assembly and CDR3 extraction. To normalise gene usage, clonotype sharing and MAIT/NKT TCR abundance, the top 1000, 10 000 and 20 000 clonotypes in each sample were analysed. Diversity was computed as the inverse Simpson index with the vegan R package after downsampling to 27 000 UMIs. Paired Mann-Whitney U tests were applied to discordant twin pairs, with Benjamini-Hochberg correction for multiple testing. The reads were reprocessed in TCRdb, with one entry per CDR3 protein sequence and no accompanying DNA. The V and J calls shown here were made by TCRdb, not taken from the authors' results. The sample's table covers about 300,000 distinct CDR3 sequences. 5.6% of the sample is held by the ten biggest clonotypes.

The sequenced sample was blood. This receptor was obtained from a human donor with ulcerative colitis or Crohn's disease, or a healthy co-twin of an affected twin (not recorded which). The rearranged segments are TRBV6-5 and TRBJ2-1; TCRdb names TRBD2, which stays unverified in the absence of DNA. The CDR3: CASNRLGGYEQFF.